This T cell receptor (beta chain) emerged from a study of control samples from healthy donors and cancer patients. V was trimmed by 5 bases and J by 1 base, leaving 11 bases between them. The CDR3 loop spans 14 amino acids. Germline CDR1 and CDR2: MNHNY and SVGAGI (reference sequence). Generated by immunoSEQ multiplex PCR, the TCRdb table keeps only in-frame clones and is missing some. The sample holds roughly 93,000 clones, roughly 89% seen once. This TCR came from a woman in her forties or fifties with colorectal cancer. The sample was PBMCs. The chain links TRBV6-6 to TRBJ1-1, with a weak D call TRBD1 (6 bases). The CDR3, as DNA: TGTGCCAGCAGTGCAGGGGCGACGAACACTGAAGCTTTCTTT. Translating gives CASSAGATNTEAFF.